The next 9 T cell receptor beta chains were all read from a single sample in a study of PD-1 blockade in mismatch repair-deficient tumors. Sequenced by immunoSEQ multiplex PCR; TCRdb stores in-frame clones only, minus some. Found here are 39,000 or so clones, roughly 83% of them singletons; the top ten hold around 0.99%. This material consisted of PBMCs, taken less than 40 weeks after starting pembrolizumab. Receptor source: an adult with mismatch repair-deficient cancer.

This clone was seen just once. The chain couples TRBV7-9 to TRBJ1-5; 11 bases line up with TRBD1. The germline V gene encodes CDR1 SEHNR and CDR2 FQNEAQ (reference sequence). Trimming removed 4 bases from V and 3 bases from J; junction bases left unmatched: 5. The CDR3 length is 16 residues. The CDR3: CASSSGQGADNQPQHF. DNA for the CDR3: TGTGCCAGCAGCTCCGGACAGGGGGCGGACAATCAGCCCCAGCATTTT.

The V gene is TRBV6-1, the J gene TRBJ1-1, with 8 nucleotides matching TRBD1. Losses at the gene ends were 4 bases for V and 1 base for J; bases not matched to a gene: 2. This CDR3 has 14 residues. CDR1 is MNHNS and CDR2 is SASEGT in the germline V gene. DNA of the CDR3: TGTGCCAGCAGTGGAACAGGGGGGAACACTGAAGCTTTCTTT. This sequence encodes CASSGTGGNTEAFF.

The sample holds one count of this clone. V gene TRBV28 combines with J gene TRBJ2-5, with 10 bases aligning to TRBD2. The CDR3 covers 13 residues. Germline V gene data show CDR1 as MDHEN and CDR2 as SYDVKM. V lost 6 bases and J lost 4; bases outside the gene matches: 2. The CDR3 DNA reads TGTGCCAGCAGGCTAGCGGGAGCAGAGACCCAGTACTTC. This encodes CASRLAGAETQYF.

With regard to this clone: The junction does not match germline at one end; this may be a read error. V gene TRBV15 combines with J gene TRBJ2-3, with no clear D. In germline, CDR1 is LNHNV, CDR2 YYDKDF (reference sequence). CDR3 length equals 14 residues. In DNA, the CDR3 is TGTGCCACCAGCAGAGCTAGTAGCACGGATACGCAGTATTTT. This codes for CATSRASSTDTQYF.

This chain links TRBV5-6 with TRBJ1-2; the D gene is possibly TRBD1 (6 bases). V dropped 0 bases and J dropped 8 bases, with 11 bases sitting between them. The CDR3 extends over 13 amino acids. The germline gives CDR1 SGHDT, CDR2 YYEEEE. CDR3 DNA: TGTGCCAGCAGCTTGGTCAGGGGTAGGGGCTACACCTTC. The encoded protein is CASSLVRGRGYTF.

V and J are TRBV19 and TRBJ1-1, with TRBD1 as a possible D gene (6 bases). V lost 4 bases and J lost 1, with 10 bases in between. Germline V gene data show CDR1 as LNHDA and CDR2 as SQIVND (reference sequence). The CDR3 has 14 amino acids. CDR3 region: CASSTQQGNTEAFF. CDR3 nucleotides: TGTGCCAGTAGTACTCAACAGGGGAACACTGAAGCTTTCTTT.

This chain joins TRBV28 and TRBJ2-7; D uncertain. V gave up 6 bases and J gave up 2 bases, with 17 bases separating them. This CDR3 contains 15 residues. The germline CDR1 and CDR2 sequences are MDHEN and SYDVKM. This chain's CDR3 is CASSTPKRQTYEQYF. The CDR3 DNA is TGTGCCAGCAGCACCCCTAAGCGCCAAACCTACGAGCAGTACTTC.

This chain's CDR3 is CAWSVGGTGGSNEQFF. The CDR3 DNA reads TGTGCCTGGAGTGTAGGCGGGACAGGGGGTTCGAATGAGCAGTTCTTC. The chain combines TRBV30 with TRBJ2-1; 11 nucleotides match TRBD1. Trimming removed 0 bases from V and 7 bases from J; junction bases left unmatched: 8. Germline V gene lookup returns CDR1 GTSNPN and CDR2 SVGIG (reference sequence). CDR3 length: 16 residues. Full variable domain (remainder filled in from reference TRBV30 and TRBJ2-1): SQTIHQWPATLVQPVGSPLSLECTVEGTSNPNLYWYRQAAGRGLQLLFYSVGIGQISSEVPQNLSASRPQDRQFILSSKKLLLSDSGFYLCAWSVGGTGGSNEQFFGPGTRLTVL.

Here the CDR3 DNA reads TGTGCCTGGAGTGTACAGATCAATCAGCCCCAGCATTTT. Amino acid sequence: CAWSVQINQPQHF. J is TRBJ1-5 and V is TRBV30; D unclear. The CDR3 consists of 13 residues. Trimming pared 0 bases from V and 3 bases from J, leaving 6 bases between. From germline, CDR1 is GTSNPN and CDR2 SVGIG (reference sequence). The full variable domain, in which reference TRBV30 and TRBJ1-5 provide the parts outside the CDR3, is SQTIHQWPATLVQPVGSPLSLECTVEGTSNPNLYWYRQAAGRGLQLLFYSVGIGQISSEVPQNLSASRPQDRQFILSSKKLLLSDSGFYLCAWSVQINQPQHFGDGTRLSIL.